This T cell receptor (beta chain) was observed in a study of T-cell memory formation after mild COVID-19. As for the study in general: Clusters of TCRs were largely donor specific.

The junction had 7 bases not matched to a gene; V was cut back by 0 bases and J by 2 bases. The CDR3 is 16 residues long. CDR1 and CDR2 from the germline V gene are SQVTM and ANQGSEA. Findings and limits, study-wide: Whereas later expanders leaned CD4+, clones contracting day 15 to 85 showed a balanced CD4/CD8 makeup. Contracting CD8+ clones were enriched in EMRA, CD4+ mainly in CM and EM.

This clonotype appeared a few times. What it binds is not known. TCRdb called the 5' RACE reads again in MiXCR, with one record for every CDR3 protein. The table has about 470,000 distinct CDR3 sequences, more than 20% seen once. The chain is built from TRBV29-1 and TRBJ2-1; 7 bases match TRBD2. Sequenced material: PBMCs or a T cell subset sorted from them (not recorded which). The TCR sequence derives from an adult woman who had mild COVID-19 (a few samples of this study predate the infection). Cell type and time point are not known. The CDR3 reads CSVEDSGPGTYNEQFF. CDR3 coding DNA: TGCAGCGTTGAAGATAGCGGGCCAGGAACCTACAATGAGCAGTTCTTC.